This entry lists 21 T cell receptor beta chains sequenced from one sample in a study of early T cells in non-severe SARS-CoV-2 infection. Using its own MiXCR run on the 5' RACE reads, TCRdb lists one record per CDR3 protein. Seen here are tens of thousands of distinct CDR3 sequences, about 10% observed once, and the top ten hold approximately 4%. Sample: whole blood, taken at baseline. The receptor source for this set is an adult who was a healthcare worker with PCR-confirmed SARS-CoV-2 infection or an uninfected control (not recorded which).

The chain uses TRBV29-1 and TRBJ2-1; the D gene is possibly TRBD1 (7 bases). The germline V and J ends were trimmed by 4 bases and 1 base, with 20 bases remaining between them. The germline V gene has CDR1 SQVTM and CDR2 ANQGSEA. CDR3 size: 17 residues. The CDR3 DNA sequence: TGCAGCGTTGGACCAGGGGGGCTTAGTAGGTCCTACAATGAGCAGTTCTTC. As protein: CSVGPGGLSRSYNEQFF.

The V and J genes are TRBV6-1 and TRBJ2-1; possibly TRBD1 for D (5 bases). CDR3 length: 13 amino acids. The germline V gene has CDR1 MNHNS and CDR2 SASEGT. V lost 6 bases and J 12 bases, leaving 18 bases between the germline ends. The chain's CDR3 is CASSSQVAQGQFF. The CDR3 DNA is TGTGCCAGCAGCTCCCAAGTGGCCCAGGGGCAGTTCTTC.

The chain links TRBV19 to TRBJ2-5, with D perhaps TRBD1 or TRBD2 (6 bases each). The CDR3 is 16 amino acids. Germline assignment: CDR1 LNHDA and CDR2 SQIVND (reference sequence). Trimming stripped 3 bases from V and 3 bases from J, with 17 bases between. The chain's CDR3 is CASSIVRGGIEETQYF. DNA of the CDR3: TGTGCCAGTAGTATCGTGCGAGGGGGGATTGAAGAGACCCAGTACTTC.

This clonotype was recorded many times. DNA for the CDR3: TGTGCCAGCTCACCCCGGACAGGAGGCACTGAAGCTTTCTTT. It specifies CASSPRTGGTEAFF. V gene TRBV18 combines with J gene TRBJ1-1; 7 nucleotides match TRBD1. The junction had 5 bases not matched to a gene; V was cut back by 3 bases and J by 4 bases. This CDR3 contains 14 residues. The V gene's germline CDR1 is KGHSH and CDR2 LQKENI.

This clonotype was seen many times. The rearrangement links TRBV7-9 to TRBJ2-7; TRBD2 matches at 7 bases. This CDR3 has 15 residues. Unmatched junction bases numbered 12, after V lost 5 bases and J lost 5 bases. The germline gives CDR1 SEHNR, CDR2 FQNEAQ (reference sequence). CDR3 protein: CASSARLAERDEQYF. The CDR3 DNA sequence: TGTGCCAGCAGCGCCCGACTAGCCGAGCGGGACGAGCAGTACTTC.

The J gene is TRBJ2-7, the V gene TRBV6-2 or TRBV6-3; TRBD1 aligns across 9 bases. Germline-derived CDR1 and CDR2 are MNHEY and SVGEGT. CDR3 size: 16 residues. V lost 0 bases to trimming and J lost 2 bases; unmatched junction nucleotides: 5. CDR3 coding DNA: TGTGCCAGCAGTTACTCCGGGACAGGGTTGACCTACGAGCAGTACTTC. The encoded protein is CASSYSGTGLTYEQYF.

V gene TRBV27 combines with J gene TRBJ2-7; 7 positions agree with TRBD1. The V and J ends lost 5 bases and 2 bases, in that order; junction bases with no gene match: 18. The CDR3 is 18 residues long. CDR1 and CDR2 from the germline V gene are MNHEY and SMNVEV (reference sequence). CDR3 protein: CASSPHARAGGFTYEQYF. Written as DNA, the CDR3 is TGTGCCAGCAGTCCCCATGCGCGCGCAGGGGGTTTCACCTACGAGCAGTACTTC.

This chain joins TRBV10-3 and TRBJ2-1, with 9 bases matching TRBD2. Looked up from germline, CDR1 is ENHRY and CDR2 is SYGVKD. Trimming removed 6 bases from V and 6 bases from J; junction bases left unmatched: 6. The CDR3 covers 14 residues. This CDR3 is CAIRDSGGSNEQFF. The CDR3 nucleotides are TGTGCCATCAGGGATAGCGGGGGATCCAATGAGCAGTTCTTC.

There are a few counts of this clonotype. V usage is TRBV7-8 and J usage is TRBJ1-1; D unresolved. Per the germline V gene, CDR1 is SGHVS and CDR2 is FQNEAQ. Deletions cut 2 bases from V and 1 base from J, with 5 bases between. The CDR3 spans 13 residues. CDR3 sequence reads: CASSLKANTEAFF. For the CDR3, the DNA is TGTGCCAGCAGCTTAAAGGCGAACACTGAAGCTTTCTTT. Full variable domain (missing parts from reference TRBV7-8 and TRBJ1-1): GAGVSQSPRYKVAKRGQDVALRCDPISGHVSLFWYQQALGQGPEFLTYFQNEAQLDKSGLPSDRFFAERPEGSVSTLKIQRTQQEDSAVYLCASSLKANTEAFFGQGTRLTVV.

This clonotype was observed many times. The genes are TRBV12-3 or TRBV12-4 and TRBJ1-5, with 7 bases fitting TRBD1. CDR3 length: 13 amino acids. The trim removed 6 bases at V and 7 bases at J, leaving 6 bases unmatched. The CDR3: CASSKQGQQPQHF. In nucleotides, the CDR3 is TGTGCCAGCAGCAAACAGGGGCAACAGCCCCAGCATTTT.

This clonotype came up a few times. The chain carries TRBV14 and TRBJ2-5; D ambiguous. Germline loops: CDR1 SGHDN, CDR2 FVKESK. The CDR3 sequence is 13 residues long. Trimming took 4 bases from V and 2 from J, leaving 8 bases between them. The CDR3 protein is CASSLSWQETQYF. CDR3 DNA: TGTGCCAGCAGCCTTAGCTGGCAAGAGACCCAGTACTTC.

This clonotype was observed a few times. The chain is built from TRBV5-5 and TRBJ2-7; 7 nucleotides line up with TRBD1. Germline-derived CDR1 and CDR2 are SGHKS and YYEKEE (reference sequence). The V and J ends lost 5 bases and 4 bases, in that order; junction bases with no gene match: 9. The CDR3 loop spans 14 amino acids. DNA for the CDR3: TGTGCCAGCAGAACACCGGGACAGAAATACGAGCAGTACTTC. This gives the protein CASRTPGQKYEQYF.

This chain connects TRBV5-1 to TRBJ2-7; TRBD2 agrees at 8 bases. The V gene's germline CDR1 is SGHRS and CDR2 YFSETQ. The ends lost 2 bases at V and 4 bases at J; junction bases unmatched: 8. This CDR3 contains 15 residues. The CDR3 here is CASSLSAGGIYEQYF. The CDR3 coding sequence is TGCGCCAGCAGCTTATCCGCGGGGGGAATTTACGAGCAGTACTTC. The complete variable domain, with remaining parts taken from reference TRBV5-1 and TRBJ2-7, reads KAGVTQTPRYLIKTRGQQVTLSCSPISGHRSVSWYQQTPGQGLQFLFEYFSETQRNKGNFPGRFSGRQFSNSRSEMNVSTLELGDSALYLCASSLSAGGIYEQYFGPGTRLTVT.

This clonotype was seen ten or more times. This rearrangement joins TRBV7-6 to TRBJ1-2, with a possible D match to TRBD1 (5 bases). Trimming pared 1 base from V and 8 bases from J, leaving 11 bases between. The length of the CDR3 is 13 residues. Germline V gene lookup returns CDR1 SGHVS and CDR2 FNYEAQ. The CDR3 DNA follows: TGTGCCAGCAGCTTAGAGGGGTGGGACGGCTACACCTTC. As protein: CASSLEGWDGYTF.

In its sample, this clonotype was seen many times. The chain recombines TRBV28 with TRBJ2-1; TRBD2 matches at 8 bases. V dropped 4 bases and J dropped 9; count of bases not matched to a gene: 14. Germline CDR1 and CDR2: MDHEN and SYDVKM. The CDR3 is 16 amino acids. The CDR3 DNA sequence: TGTGCCAGCAGTTCAGGACTAGCTCTTAGGTCCGGTGAGCAGTTCTTC. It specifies CASSSGLALRSGEQFF.

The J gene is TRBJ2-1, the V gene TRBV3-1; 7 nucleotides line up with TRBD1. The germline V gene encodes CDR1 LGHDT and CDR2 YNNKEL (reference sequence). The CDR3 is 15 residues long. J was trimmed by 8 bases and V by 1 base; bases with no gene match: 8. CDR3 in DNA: TGTGCCAGCAGCCAAGGAGCCAGGGGGACCGATGAGCAGTTCTTC. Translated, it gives CASSQGARGTDEQFF.

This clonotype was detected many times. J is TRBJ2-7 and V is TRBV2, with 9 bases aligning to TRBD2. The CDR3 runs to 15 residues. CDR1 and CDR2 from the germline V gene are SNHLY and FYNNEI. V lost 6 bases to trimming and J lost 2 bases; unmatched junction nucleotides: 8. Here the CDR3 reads CASSARASGTYEQYF. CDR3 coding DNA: TGTGCCAGCAGCGCCAGGGCTAGCGGGACCTACGAGCAGTACTTC. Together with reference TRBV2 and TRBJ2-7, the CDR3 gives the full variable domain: EPEVTQTPSHQVTQMGQEVILRCVPISNHLYFYWYRQILGQKVEFLVSFYNNEISEKSEIFDDQFSVERPDGSNFTLKIRSTKLEDSAMYFCASSARASGTYEQYFGPGTRLTVT.

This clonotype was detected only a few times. CDR3 residues: CASSAPPGEQFF. The DNA for the CDR3 is TGTGCCAGCAGCGCCCCACCCGGGGAGCAGTTCTTC. The chain is built from TRBV9 and TRBJ2-1; no clear D gene. Trimming took off 3 bases at V and 10 bases at J, with 11 bases between the two ends. The CDR3 runs 12 residues. The germline V gene encodes CDR1 SGDLS and CDR2 YYNGEE.

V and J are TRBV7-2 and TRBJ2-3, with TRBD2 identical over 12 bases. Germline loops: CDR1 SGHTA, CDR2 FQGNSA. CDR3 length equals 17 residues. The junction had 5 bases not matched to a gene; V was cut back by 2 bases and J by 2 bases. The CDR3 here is CASSLSRLAGVTDTQYF. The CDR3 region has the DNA TGTGCCAGCAGCTTAAGCAGACTAGCGGGAGTCACAGATACGCAGTATTTT.

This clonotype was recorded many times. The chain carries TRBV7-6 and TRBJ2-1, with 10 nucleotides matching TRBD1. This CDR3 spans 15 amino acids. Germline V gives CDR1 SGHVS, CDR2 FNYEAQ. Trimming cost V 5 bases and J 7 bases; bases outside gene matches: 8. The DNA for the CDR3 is TGTGCCAGCAGCCTCCCAAGACAGGGGGCAAATGAGCAGTTCTTC. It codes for CASSLPRQGANEQFF.

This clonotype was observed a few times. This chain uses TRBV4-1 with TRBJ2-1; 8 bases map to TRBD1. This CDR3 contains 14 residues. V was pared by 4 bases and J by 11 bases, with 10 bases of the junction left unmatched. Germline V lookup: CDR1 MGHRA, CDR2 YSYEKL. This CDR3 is CASSPGTGRSKQFF. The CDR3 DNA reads TGCGCCAGCAGCCCAGGGACAGGTCGGTCGAAGCAGTTCTTC.